This paragraph reports one T cell receptor (beta chain). This record comes from a study of control samples from healthy donors and cancer patients. Assay: immunoSEQ multiplex PCR; the TCRdb copy retains only in-frame clones and omits some. The table includes some 220,000 clones, 85% to 95% detected once. What was sequenced was blood. The TCR comes from a man aged 45-65 years in good health.

CDR3 DNA: TGTGCCTGGGGTACAGGGGCGCGGGGAAACACCATATATTTT. As protein: CAWGTGARGNTIYF. The chain uses TRBV30 and TRBJ1-3, with 7 bases matching TRBD1. This CDR3 has 14 residues. Unmatched junction bases numbered 8, after V lost 5 bases and J lost 4 bases. In germline, CDR1 is GTSNPN, CDR2 SVGIG (reference sequence).